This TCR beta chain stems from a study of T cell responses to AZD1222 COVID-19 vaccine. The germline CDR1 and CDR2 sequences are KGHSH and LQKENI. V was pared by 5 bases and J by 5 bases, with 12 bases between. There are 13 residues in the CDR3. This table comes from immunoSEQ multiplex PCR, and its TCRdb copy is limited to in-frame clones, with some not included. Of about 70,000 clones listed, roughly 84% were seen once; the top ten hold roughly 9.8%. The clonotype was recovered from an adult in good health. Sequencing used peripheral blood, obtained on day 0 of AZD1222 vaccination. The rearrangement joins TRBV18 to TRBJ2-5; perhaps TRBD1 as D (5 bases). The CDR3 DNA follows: TGTGCCAGCTCATCAACTGGGGCTGAGACCCAGTACTTC. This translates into CASSSTGAETQYF.